This TCR beta chain appears in the sequencing data of a study of beta chain features in type 1 diabetes (dated by TCRdb to 2016 to 2019). As for the study more broadly: Mean age, gender distribution, total cell number and subset yield did not differ between patients and healthy donors. A total of some 110 million sorted cells were examined across all samples, and the number of cells per subset was strongly correlated with RNA yield. The study compared TCRB repertoires of sorted circulating CD4+ T cell subsets between recently diagnosed type 1 diabetes patients and matched healthy donors. Regulatory and stem cell-like memory subsets were obtained from only 8 patients and about 8 healthy donors, while naive and central memory subsets were obtained from all 30 or so donors.

General study outcomes and caveats: Naive, central memory and regulatory TCRB repertoires appeared to be more alike among patients than among healthy donors. Fewer insertions and more nucleotide deletions at VDJ recombination sites were observed in patients with type 1 diabetes, implying thymic rearrangement abnormalities. A moderate but significant shortening of TCRB CDR3 length was observed in type 1 diabetes patients in all four CD4+ subsets. Because cDNA rather than genomic DNA was sequenced, highly expressing activated cells could have been over-represented, although no difference in activation and CD3 levels was found between groups. Shorter templates might have been favored by PCR, but patient and control samples were amplified and corrected together, so both groups would have been affected equally by any skew. Only small numbers of individuals were included in the HLA sub-analyses, which left unresolved whether HLA type had any influence on TCRB rearrangement.

Each donor gave one peripheral blood draw, approximately 0.11 L on average, collected into heparinised tubes. Using a panel that included CD45RO, CCR7, CD25, CD127, CD95 and CD27, naive, central memory, regulatory and stem cell-like memory CD4+ T cells were sorted on a BD FACSAria II. Every sorted population had a purity above 95%. PBMCs were isolated immediately by Lymphoprep density gradient centrifugation and stained directly without culture. Samples were stained and sorted in pairs, with one healthy donor and one patient per experiment, so that batch effects were minimized. This clone appeared a few times. Its antigen is currently not known. No much larger clonotype is one base removed from it; base qualities were not supplied. All of the isolated RNA was reverse transcribed with the High Capacity cDNA Reverse Transcription Kit, so expressed TCRB transcripts were sequenced. Naive, central memory and regulatory T cell samples underwent deep immunoSEQ sequencing, averaging around 3.9 million total reads per sample. After sorted cells were lysed in RLT buffer, RNA was extracted with DNase-treated RNeasy Micro or Mini kits, with the choice depending on cell number. Each cell subset was processed separately to prevent cross-contamination, with patient and healthy donor samples processed together. Using the immunoSEQ multiplex PCR, TCRB sequences were amplified from cDNA into 87-bp fragments spanning the CDR3 region. Amplicons were sequenced on the Illumina HiSeq platform. The original pipeline was this. PCR bias was computationally corrected using synthetic template baselines, reads within Hamming distance 2 were collapsed, and singletons that could not be merged were discarded. Reads were aligned to IMGT to assign V, D and J genes, CDR3 length, and insertions or deletions at six rearrangement sites. Within each subset, clonotype counts were normalized to the number of sorted cells before true diversity and Gini coefficients were calculated with the tcR R package. The overlap coefficient, calculated on TCRB nucleotide sequences, was used to quantify repertoire sharing. Out-of-frame TCRB sequences from naive cells were analyzed to stand in for the pre-selection repertoire. TCRdb's version of the immuneACCESS table is confined to in-frame rearrangements and falls short of the full clone set. An unresolved V gene accounts for under half of the shortfall where checked; the remainder is of unknown origin. The DNA gave D and trimming, while V, J and clone size come from that table. The sample yields almost 250,000 clones; approximately 14% were counted once. The ten largest clones capture around 0.03% of the sample.

The CDR3 spans 16 residues, from the cysteine through the phenylalanine. Only the CDR3 region is kept as DNA, spanning 48 bases read in frame from base 1. Trimming takes 4 bases from V and 1 base from J, and the germline ends sit 15 bases apart. Based on the germline V gene, the CDR1 and CDR2 sequences are WSHSY and SAAADI. The clonotype was recovered from a middle-aged woman in good health. Specimen: naive CD4+ T cells from blood. The sample's cell subset or site label, decoded: true naive CD4+ T cells. The rearranged chain carries TRBV10-2 and TRBJ2-3; the best D guess is TRBD1, with 6 bases matching. CDR3 sequence: CASSALQGSGTDTQYF. The nucleotide sequence reads TGCGCCAGCAGTGCGCTACAGGGTTCGGGCACAGATACGCAGTATTTT.